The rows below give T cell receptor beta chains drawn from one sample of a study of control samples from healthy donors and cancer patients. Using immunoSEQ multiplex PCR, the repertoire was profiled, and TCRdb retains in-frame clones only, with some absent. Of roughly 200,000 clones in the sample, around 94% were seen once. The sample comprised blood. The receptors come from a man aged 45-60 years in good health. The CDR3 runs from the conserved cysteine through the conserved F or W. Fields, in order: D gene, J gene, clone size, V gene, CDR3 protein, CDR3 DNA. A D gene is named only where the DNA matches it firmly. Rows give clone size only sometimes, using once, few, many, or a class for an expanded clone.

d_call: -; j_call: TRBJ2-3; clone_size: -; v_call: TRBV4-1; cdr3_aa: CASSQDLGLSSSTDTQYF; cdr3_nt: TGCGCCAGCAGCCAAGATCTCGGCCTTTCCTCTAGCACAGATACGCAGTATTTT
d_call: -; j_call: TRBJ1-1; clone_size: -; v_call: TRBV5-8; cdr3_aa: CASSLGGRGTEAFF; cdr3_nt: TGTGCCAGCAGCTTAGGGGGTCGGGGGACTGAAGCTTTCTTT
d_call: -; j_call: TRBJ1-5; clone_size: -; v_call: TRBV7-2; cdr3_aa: CASSLVPGYSNQPQHF; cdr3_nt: TGTGCCAGCAGCTTAGTTCCGGGATATAGCAATCAGCCCCAGCATTTT
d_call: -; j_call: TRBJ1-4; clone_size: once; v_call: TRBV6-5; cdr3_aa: CASRLQGGGEKLFF; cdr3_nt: TGTGCCAGCAGGCTCCAAGGGGGTGGTGAAAAACTGTTTTTT
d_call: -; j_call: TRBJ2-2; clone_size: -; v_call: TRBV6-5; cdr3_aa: CASEGRENTGELFF; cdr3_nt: TGTGCCAGTGAAGGGCGGGAAAACACCGGGGAGCTGTTTTTT
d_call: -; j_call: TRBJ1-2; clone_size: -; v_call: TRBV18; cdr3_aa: CASSPGFGTRSNYGYTF; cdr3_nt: TGTGCCAGCTCACCCGGGTTTGGTACCAGGAGTAACTATGGCTACACCTTC
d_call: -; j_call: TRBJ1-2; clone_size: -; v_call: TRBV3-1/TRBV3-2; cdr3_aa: CASSRTGFGGYTF; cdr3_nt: TGTGCCAGCAGCCGGACGGGGTTCGGGGGCTACACCTTC
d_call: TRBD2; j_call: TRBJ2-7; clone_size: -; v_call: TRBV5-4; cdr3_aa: CASSSGGVDEQYF; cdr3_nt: TGTGCCAGCAGCTCGGGAGGGGTCGACGAGCAGTACTTC
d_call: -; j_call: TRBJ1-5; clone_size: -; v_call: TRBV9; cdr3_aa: CASSVHRRPQHF; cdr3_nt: TGTGCCAGCAGCGTCCACCGCCGGCCCCAGCATTTT
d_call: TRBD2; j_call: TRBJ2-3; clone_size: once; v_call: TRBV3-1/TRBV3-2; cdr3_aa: CASSQQAGAGDTQYF; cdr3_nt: TGTGCCAGCAGCCAACAAGCGGGGGCGGGAGATACGCAGTATTTT
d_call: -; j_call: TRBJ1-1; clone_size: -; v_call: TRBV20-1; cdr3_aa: CSSQGDTEAFF; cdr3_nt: TGCAGTAGTCAGGGAGACACTGAAGCTTTCTTT
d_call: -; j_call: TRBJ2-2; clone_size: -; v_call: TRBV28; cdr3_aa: CASSLRSPGELFF; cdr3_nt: TGTGCCAGCAGTCTTCGGTCACCCGGGGAGCTGTTTTTT
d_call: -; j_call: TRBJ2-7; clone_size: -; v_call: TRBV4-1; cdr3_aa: CASSQEGNRGPSYEQYF; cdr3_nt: TGCGCCAGCAGCCAAGAAGGGAATCGGGGGCCTTCCTACGAGCAGTACTTC
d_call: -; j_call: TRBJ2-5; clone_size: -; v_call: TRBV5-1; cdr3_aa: CASSLGRVEETQYF; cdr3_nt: TGCGCCAGCAGCTTGGGGAGGGTGGAAGAGACCCAGTACTTC
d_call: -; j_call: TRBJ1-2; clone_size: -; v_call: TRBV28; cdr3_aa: CASKEDPQKGYTF; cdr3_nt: TGTGCCAGCAAAGAGGATCCCCAGAAGGGCTACACCTTC
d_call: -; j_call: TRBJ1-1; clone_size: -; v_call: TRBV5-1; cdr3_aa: CASSPDHRLVDTEAFF; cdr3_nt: TGCGCCAGCAGCCCGGACCACAGGCTGGTGGACACTGAAGCTTTCTTT
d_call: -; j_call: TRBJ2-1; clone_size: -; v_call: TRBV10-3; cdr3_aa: CAISESAPLDEQFF; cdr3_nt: TGTGCCATCAGTGAGTCTGCGCCCCTGGATGAGCAGTTCTTC
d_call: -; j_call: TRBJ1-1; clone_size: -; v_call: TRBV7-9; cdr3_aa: CASRFYQSNEAFF; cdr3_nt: TGTGCCAGCAGATTTTACCAGTCCAACGAAGCTTTCTTT
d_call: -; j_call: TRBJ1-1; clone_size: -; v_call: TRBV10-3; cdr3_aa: CAISGTARNTEAFF; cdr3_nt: TGTGCCATCAGTGGTACGGCTAGGAACACTGAAGCTTTCTTT
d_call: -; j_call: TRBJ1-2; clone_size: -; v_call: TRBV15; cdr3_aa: CATSRDYAGPYGYTF; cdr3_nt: TGTGCCACCAGCAGAGATTACGCGGGACCCTATGGCTACACCTTC
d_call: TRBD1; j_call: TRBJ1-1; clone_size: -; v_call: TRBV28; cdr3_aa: CASGAIGAGGDTEAFF; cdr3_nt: TGTGCCAGCGGGGCAATCGGGGCAGGGGGGGACACTGAAGCTTTCTTT
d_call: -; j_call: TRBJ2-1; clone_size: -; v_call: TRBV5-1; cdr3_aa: CASSLGAKDEQFF; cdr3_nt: TGCGCCAGCAGCTTGGGGGCAAAGGATGAGCAGTTCTTC
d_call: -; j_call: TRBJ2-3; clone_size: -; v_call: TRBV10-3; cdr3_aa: CAISARGAEKDTQYF; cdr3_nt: TGTGCCATCAGTGCGAGAGGGGCTGAGAAAGATACGCAGTATTTT
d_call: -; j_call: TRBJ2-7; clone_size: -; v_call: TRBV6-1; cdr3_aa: CASSELLRASWNYEQYF; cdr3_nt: TGTGCCAGCAGTGAGCTCCTGAGGGCCTCCTGGAACTACGAGCAGTACTTC
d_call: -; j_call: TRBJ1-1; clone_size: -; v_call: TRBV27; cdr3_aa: CASSPSSGEMNTEAFF; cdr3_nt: TGTGCCAGCAGTCCCAGCTCAGGGGAAATGAACACTGAAGCTTTCTTT
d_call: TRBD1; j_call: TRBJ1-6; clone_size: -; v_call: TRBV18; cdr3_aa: CASSSRDSYINSPLHF; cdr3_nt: TGTGCCAGCTCATCCCGGGACAGCTATATTAATTCACCCCTCCACTTT
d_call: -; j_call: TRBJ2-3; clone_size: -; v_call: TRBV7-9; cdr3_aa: CASSGASDTQYF; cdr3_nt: TGTGCCAGCAGCGGGGCCTCAGATACGCAGTATTTT
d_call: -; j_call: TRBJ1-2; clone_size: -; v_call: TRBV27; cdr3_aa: CASSLRGGNYGYTF; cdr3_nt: TGTGCCAGCAGTTTACGTGGGGGCAACTATGGCTACACCTTC
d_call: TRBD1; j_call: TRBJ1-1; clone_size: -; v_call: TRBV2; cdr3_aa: CASTGQPNTEAFF; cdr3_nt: TGTGCCAGCACGGGACAGCCGAACACTGAAGCTTTCTTT
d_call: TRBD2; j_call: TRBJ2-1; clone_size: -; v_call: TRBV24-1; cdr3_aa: CATSDWGGGKGEQFF; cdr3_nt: TGTGCCACCAGTGATTGGGGCGGGGGGAAAGGTGAGCAGTTCTTC
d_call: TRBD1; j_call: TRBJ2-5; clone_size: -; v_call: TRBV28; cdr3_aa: CASSRDRGTETQYF; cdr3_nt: TGTGCCAGCAGTAGGGACAGGGGGACAGAGACCCAGTACTTC
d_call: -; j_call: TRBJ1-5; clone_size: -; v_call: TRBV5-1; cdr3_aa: CASSLDTSNQPQHF; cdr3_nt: TGCGCCAGCAGCTTGGACACCAGCAATCAGCCCCAGCATTTT
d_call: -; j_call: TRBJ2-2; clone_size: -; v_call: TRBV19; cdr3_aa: CASSIARGRTGELFF; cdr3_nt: TGTGCCAGTAGTATAGCGCGGGGGCGGACCGGGGAGCTGTTTTTT
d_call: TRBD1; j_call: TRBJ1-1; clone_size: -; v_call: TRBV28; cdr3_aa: CATVVGQGLEAFF; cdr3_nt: TGTGCCACCGTCGTCGGACAGGGGCTTGAAGCTTTCTTT
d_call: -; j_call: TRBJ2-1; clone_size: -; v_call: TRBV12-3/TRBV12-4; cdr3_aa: CASSLGQSNEQFF; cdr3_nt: TGTGCCAGCAGTTTGGGACAAAGCAATGAGCAGTTCTTC
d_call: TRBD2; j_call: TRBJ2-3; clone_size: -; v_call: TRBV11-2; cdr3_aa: CASSRGGLDTDTQYF; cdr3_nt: TGTGCCAGCAGCCGGGGGGGTTTGGACACAGATACGCAGTATTTT
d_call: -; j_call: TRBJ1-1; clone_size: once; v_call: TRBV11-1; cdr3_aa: CASSLTLNTEAFF; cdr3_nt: TGTGCCAGCAGCCTAACACTGAACACTGAAGCTTTCTTT
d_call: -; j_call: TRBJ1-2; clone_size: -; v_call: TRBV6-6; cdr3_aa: CASIGGEGLDYGYTF; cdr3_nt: TGTGCCAGCATTGGGGGGGAGGGGTTAGACTATGGCTACACCTTC
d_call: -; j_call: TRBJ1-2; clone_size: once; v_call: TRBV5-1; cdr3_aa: CASSLGGVGAHYGYTF; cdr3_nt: TGCGCCAGCAGCTTGGGGGGCGTTGGGGCCCACTATGGCTACACCTTC
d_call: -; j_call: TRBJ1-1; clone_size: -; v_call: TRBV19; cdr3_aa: CASLKRETNTEAFF; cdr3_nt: TGTGCCAGCTTAAAGCGAGAGACGAACACTGAAGCTTTCTTT
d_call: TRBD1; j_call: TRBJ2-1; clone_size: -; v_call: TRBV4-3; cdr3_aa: CASSPGAGGIYEQFF; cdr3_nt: TGCGCCAGCAGCCCCGGGGCAGGGGGCATCTATGAGCAGTTCTTC
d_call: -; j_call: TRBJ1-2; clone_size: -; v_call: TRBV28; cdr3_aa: CASGAIIFYGYTF; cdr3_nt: TGTGCCAGCGGTGCGATCATTTTCTATGGCTACACCTTC
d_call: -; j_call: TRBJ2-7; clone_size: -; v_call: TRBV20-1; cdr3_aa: CSATYVREQYF; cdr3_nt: TGCAGTGCTACCTACGTACGCGAGCAGTACTTC
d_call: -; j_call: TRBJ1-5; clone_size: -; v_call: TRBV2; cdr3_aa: CASSERSDSQPQHF; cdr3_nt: TGTGCCAGCAGTGAAAGGTCGGATTCACAGCCCCAGCATTTT
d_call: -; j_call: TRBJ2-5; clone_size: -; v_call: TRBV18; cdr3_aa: CASSPSGQETQYF; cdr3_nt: TGTGCCAGCTCACCAAGTGGGCAAGAGACCCAGTACTTC
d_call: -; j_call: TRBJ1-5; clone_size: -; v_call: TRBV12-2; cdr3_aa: CASRLEQGCNQPQHF; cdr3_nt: TGTGCAAGTCGCTTAGAACAGGGGTGCAATCAGCCCCAGCATTTT
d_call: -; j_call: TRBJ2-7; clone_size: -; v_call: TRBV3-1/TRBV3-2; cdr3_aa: CASSPPGASRTYEQYF; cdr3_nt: TGTGCCAGCAGCCCCCCAGGGGCCTCTAGAACCTACGAGCAGTACTTC
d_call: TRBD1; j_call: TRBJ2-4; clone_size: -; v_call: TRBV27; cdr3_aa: CASRPLGQGNIQYF; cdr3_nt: TGTGCCAGCAGACCATTGGGACAGGGGAACATTCAGTACTTC
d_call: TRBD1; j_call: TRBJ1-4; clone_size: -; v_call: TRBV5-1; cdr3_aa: CASRKDRANEKLFF; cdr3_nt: TGCGCCAGCAGAAAGGACAGGGCTAATGAAAAACTGTTTTTT
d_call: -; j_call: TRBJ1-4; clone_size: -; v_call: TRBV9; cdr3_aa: CASSVDGNEKLFF; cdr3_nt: TGTGCCAGCAGCGTAGACGGGAACGAAAAACTGTTTTTT
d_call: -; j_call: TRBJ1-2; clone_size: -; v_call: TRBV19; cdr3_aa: CASRTQGNYGYTF; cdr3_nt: TGTGCCAGTAGAACACAGGGAAACTATGGCTACACCTTC
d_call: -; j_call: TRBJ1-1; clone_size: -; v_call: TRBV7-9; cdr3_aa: CASSYRDRHTEAFF; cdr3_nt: TGTGCCAGCAGCTACAGAGACAGACACACTGAAGCTTTCTTT
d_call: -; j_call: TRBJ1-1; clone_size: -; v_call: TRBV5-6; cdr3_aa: CASSLFQLNTEAFF; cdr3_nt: TGTGCCAGCAGCTTGTTCCAGTTAAACACTGAAGCTTTCTTT
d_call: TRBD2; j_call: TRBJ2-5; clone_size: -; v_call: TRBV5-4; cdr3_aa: CASTLAGGAETQYF; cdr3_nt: TGTGCCAGCACACTAGCGGGGGGGGCGGAGACCCAGTACTTC
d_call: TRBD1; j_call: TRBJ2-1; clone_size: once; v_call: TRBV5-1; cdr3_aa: CASSLGVWTGAYNEQFF; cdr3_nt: TGCGCCAGCAGCTTGGGGGTTTGGACAGGGGCCTACAATGAGCAGTTCTTC
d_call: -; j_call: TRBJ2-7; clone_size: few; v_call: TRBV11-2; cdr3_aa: CASSLDVQAQYF; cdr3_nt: TGTGCCAGCAGCTTAGATGTGCAGGCGCAGTACTTC
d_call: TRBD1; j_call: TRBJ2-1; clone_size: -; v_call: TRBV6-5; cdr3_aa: CASSSGQLSYNEQFF; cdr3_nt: TGTGCCAGCAGTTCGGGACAGCTCTCCTACAATGAGCAGTTCTTC
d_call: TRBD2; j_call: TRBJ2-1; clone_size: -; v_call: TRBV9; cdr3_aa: CASTEGAGGNIEQFF; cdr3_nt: TGTGCCAGCACCGAAGGTGCGGGGGGTAACATTGAGCAGTTCTTC